This T cell receptor beta chain was sequenced for a study of shared clonotypes between healthy human individuals. General study points: It was the non-shared clonotypes that had lower generation probabilities than clonotypes shared by all four donors. Several donors had around 5.5% of their naive CD4 clonotypes in common.

Naive CD8 cells comprised CD45RO-negative, CCR7-positively selected cells, excluding terminally differentiated effector memory CD45RA+ cells. As concerns this clone: Its antigen is currently unknown.

Genomic DNA from each subset was divided evenly over several immunoSEQ plates. Assay: immunoSEQ multiplex PCR; the TCRdb copy retains only in-frame clones and omits some. In the table there are hundreds of thousands of clones, about 95% of which are singletons. The source is a woman aged 25-40 years in good health. The source material was naive CD8+ T cells sorted from blood.

The CDR3 DNA reads as TGTGCCAGTAGTTTAGCCGGCAAGCAGTTCTTC. Its protein product is CASSLAGKQFF. The rearrangement uses TRBV19 and TRBJ2-1, with D unresolved. CDR3 length: 11 amino acids. The germline V and J ends were trimmed by 5 bases and 11 bases, with 10 bases remaining between them. CDR1 and CDR2 from the germline V gene are LNHDA and SQIVND (reference sequence).